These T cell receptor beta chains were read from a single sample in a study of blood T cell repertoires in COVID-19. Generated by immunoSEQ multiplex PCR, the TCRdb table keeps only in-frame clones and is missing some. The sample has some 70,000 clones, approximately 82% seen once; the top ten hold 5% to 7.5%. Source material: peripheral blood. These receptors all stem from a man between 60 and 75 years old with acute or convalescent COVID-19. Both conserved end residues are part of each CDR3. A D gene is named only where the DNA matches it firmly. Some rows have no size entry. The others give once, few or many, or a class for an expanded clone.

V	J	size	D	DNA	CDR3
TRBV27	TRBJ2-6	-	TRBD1	TGTGCCAGCAGCCATACCTTCCTGCGACAGGGGGTAAAGCTGGGTGGGGCCAACGTCCTGACTTTC	CASSHTFLRQGVKLGGANVLTF
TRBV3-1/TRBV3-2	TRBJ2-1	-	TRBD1	TGTGCCAGCAGCGACCGACAGGGAGCCTACAATGAGCAGTTCTTC	CASSDRQGAYNEQFF
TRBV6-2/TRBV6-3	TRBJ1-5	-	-	TGTGCCAGCAGTAGGACAGTCCAAAATCAGCCCCAGCATTTT	CASSRTVQNQPQHF
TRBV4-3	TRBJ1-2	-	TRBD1	TGCGCCAGCAGCCAAATCCAACAGGGGCGAGGAGGCTACACCTTC	CASSQIQQGRGGYTF
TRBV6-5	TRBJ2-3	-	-	TGTGCCAGCAACGGAGGGAGTCTAGCTTCAGATACGCAGTATTTT	CASNGGSLASDTQYF
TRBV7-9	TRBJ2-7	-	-	TGTGCCAGCAGCTTACCGGGATCCGGGATCGAGCAGTACTTC	CASSLPGSGIEQYF
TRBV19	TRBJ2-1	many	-	TGTGCCAGTAGTATACAGGGCGCCACCTACAATGAGCAGTTCTTC	CASSIQGATYNEQFF
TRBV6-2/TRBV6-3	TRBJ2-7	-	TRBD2	TGTGCCAGCAGTTACCCGCTAGCGGGGGGGCCATCCTCCTACGAGCAGTACTTC	CASSYPLAGGPSSYEQYF
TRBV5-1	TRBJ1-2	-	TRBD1	TGCGCCAGCAGCTCGGACAGGGGGCTAGATGGCTACACCTTC	CASSSDRGLDGYTF
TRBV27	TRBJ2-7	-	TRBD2	TGTGCCAGCAGTTTATGGGGGGGCTCCTACGAGCAGTACTTC	CASSLWGGSYEQYF
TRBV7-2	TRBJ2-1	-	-	TGTGCCAGCAGCTTGAGTGCGGGCCACCCGGGGAATGAGCAGTTCTTC	CASSLSAGHPGNEQFF
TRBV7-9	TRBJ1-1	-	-	TGTGCCAGCAGCCCTCAGATGAACACTGAAGCTTTCTTT	CASSPQMNTEAFF
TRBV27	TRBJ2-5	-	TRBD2	TGTGCCACAAAGCGGGGGCATTTAGAGACCCAGTACTTC	CATKRGHLETQYF
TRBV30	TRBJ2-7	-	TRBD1	TGTGCCTGGAGTGTACTCCCGACGACAGGGGAGTACTTC	CAWSVLPTTGEYF
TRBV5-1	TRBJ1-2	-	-	TGCGCCAGCAGCTTGACAGGGTTGGGGGACTATGGCTACACCTTC	CASSLTGLGDYGYTF
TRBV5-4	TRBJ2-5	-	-	TGTGCCAGCAGCTCGGGTAGTAGCCGGGAGACCCAGTACTTC	CASSSGSSRETQYF
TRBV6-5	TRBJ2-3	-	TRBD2	TGTGCCAGCAGTCTACTAGCGGGGGGGGCAGATACGCAGTATTTT	CASSLLAGGADTQYF
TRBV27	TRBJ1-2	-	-	TGTGCCAGCAGTTCTGGGCAGGGGCGGAGGCAAACCTTC	CASSSGQGRRQTF
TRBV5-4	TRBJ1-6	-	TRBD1	TGTGCCAGCAGCCCTGGGACAGGGGGCCCAAGGTCACCCCTCCACTTT	CASSPGTGGPRSPLHF
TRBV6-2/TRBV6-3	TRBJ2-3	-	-	TGTGCCAGCAGTACAGGGTTTGGCACAGATACGCAGTATTTT	CASSTGFGTDTQYF
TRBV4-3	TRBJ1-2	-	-	TGCGCCAGCAGCCAAGATGTGGGCGTAGGGGAAATCGGTGGCTACACCTTC	CASSQDVGVGEIGGYTF
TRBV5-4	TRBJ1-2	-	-	TGTGCCAGCAGCCAGGGACAAATTAACTATGGCTACACCTTC	CASSQGQINYGYTF
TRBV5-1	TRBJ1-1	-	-	TGCGCCAGCAGCTTAGGACAGCGCAAGAACACTGAAGCTTTCTTT	CASSLGQRKNTEAFF
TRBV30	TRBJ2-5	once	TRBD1	TGTGCCTGGAGTGCCCTGCTGGGACAGGGCCAAGAGACCCAGTACTTC	CAWSALLGQGQETQYF
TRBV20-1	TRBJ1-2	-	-	TGCAGTGCTCGAACGGGGGAAGGCTACACCTTC	CSARTGEGYTF
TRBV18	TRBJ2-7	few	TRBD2	TGTGCCAGCTCCGGGGGGTCGGCCTACGAGCAGTACTTC	CASSGGSAYEQYF
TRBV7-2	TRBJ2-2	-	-	TGTGCCAGCAATATACGTGGGCAGTCGAACACCGGGGAGCTGTTTTTT	CASNIRGQSNTGELFF
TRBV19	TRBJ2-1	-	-	TGTGCCAGTACCACAAAAGGACTTAACAATGAGCAGTTCTTC	CASTTKGLNNEQFF
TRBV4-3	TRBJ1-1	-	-	TGCGCCAGCAGCCTGTCTCCTAGTGGGGCGAACACTGAAGCTTTCTTT	CASSLSPSGANTEAFF
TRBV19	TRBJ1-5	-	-	TGTGCCAGTACCACCGTTTCGGGAAGTCAGCCCCAGCATTTT	CASTTVSGSQPQHF
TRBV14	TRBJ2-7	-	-	TGTGCCAGCAGCCCCCGGGGATACGAGCAGTACTTC	CASSPRGYEQYF
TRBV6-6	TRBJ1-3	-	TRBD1	TGTGCCAGCAGTTCAGGACAGGGGGCGGGGGGAAACACCATATATTTT	CASSSGQGAGGNTIYF
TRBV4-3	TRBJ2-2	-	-	TGCGCCAGCAGCGACAGCGCATCGAACACCGGGGAGCTGTTTTTT	CASSDSASNTGELFF
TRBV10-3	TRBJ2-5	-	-	TGTGCCATCAAACCACAGGGGGGGCAAGAGACCCAGTACTTC	CAIKPQGGQETQYF
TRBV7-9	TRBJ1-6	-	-	TGTGCCAGCAGCTTATCTGGGGGGGGTGCTAATTCACCCCTCCACTTT	CASSLSGGGANSPLHF
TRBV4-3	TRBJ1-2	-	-	TGCGCCAGCAGCCAAGATTCGACACATATCTATGGCTACACCTTC	CASSQDSTHIYGYTF
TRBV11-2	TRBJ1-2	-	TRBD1	TGTGCCAGCAGCCAGTCCGGGACAGCCTATGGCTACACCTTC	CASSQSGTAYGYTF
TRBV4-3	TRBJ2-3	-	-	TGCGCCAGCAGCCAAGTGGTTCCGGGGGCGCAGTATTTT	CASSQVVPGAQYF
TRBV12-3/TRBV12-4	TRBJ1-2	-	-	TGTGCCAGCAGTTCCACAGGGAAATATGGCTACACCTTC	CASSSTGKYGYTF
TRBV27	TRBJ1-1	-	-	TGTGCCAGCAGTTTCCAGGGGTTAGCGAACACTGAAGCTTTCTTT	CASSFQGLANTEAFF
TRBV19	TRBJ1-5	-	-	TGTGCCAGTAGTAGAGAAGGAGGGATCCAGCCCCAGCATTTT	CASSREGGIQPQHF
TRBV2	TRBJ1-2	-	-	TGTGCCAGCAGTGAACGGGGAGGGCAACGCTTC	CASSERGGQRF
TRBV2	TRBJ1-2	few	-	TGTGCCAGCAGCCTCGACAGGCGGGGGAAGGGCTACACCTTC	CASSLDRRGKGYTF
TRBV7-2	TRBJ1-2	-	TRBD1	TGTGCCAGCAGGCCGACGGGACAGCACTATGGCTACACCTTC	CASRPTGQHYGYTF
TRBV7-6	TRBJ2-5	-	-	TGTGCCAGCAGCCCCCGGGGAGGGGGCCAAGAGACCCAGTACTTC	CASSPRGGGQETQYF
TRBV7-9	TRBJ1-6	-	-	TGTGCCAGCAGCCTCCAGGGGTCCGTTTCACCCCTCCACTTT	CASSLQGSVSPLHF
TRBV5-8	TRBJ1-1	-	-	TGTGCCAGCAGCGGAGACCGCGTTGAAGCTTTCTTT	CASSGDRVEAFF
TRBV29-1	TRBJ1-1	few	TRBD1	TGCAGCGCCCTCGGGACAGCGGCTGAAGCTTTCTTT	CSALGTAAEAFF
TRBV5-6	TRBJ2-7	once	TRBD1	TGTGCCAGCAGCCCGCGGATAGGACAGGGGCCCTACGAGCAGTACTTC	CASSPRIGQGPYEQYF
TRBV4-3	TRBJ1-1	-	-	TGCGCCAGCAGCCAAGATTTACGGGGGAACACTGAAGCTTTCTTT	CASSQDLRGNTEAFF
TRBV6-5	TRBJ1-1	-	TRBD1	TGTGCCAGCAGTTACCCCGAGGACAGGCCAACTGAAGCTTTCTTT	CASSYPEDRPTEAFF